The source of this T cell receptor (beta chain) is a study of T cells after yellow fever vaccination. CDR3 length: 14 residues. The germline V gene has CDR1 MNHEY and CDR2 SVGEGT. Trimming removed 0 bases from V and 4 bases from J, with 9 bases in between. TCRdb itself ran the 5' RACE reads through MiXCR, one entry per CDR3 protein. This sample has 100,000 to 150,000 distinct CDR3 sequences, with roughly 9% found just once. Sequencing used CD8+ T cells sorted from PBMCs, obtained on the day of the yellow fever booster vaccination. The chain combines TRBV6-2 or TRBV6-3 with TRBJ1-2; D is ambiguous. The receptor was isolated from a young man who received the YFV17D yellow fever vaccine. The CDR3 DNA follows: TGTGCCAGCAGTTACTCTCGCTCGGGCTATGGCTACACCTTC. It is translated as CASSYSRSGYGYTF.